These T cell receptor beta chains were read from a single sample in a study of cytomegalovirus exposure and HLA in healthy donors. Assay used: immunoSEQ multiplex PCR; TCRdb lists only in-frame clones, some missing. Of hundreds of thousands of clones listed, just under 85% are singletons. The sequenced sample was PBMCs. Source of these receptors: a middle-aged woman in good health and CMV-seronegative. Each CDR3 is given with its conserved first and last residue. The D gene is left open where the match is weak. The listing skips clone size in some rows; elsewhere it reads once, few, many or a size class.

CDR3nt	CDR3aa	abundance	v_gene	j_gene	d_gene	len
TGTGCCAGCAGCATTACTAGCGGGGGGAGGTACGAGCAGTACTTC	CASSITSGGRYEQYF	NA	TRBV7-2	TRBJ2-7	TRBD2	15
TGTGCCAGCAGTGAAGGACTAGCGGGGTCAGATACGCAGTATTTT	CASSEGLAGSDTQYF	NA	TRBV6-1	TRBJ2-3	TRBD2	15
TGTGCCAGTAAAGCGGGGGGGGCAGATACGCAGTATTTT	CASKAGGADTQYF	NA	TRBV19	TRBJ2-3	TRBD2	13
TGTGCCAGCAGTCCAGTACAGGGGGTTAGCAATCAGCCCCAGCATTTT	CASSPVQGVSNQPQHF	NA	TRBV28	TRBJ1-5	TRBD1	16
TGTGCCAGCAGTTTAAGAGCGGTCATCCCCGGGGAGCTGTTTTTT	CASSLRAVIPGELFF	NA	TRBV6-5	TRBJ2-2	NA	15
TGTGCCTGGAGTGAACAGGGCCCCCTGGGGGGCTACACCTTC	CAWSEQGPLGGYTF	NA	TRBV30	TRBJ1-2	NA	14
TGCAGTCTCGGGGTAGGAAATGAGCAGTTCTTC	CSLGVGNEQFF	NA	TRBV29-1	TRBJ2-1	NA	11
TGTGCCAGCAGCTACCGGGACAGGGGGAATTCACCCCTCCACTTT	CASSYRDRGNSPLHF	few	TRBV2	TRBJ1-6	TRBD1	15
TGTGCCAGCAGCTCCCAGGGACAGGGGGTTCAGCCCCAGCATTTT	CASSSQGQGVQPQHF	few	TRBV6-5	TRBJ1-5	TRBD1	15
TGTGCCAGCAGCCCCGGGGGCACCGGGGAGCTGTTTTTT	CASSPGGTGELFF	NA	TRBV9	TRBJ2-2	NA	13
TGTGCCAGCAGCCGCGGACAGGGGGCCGGGGAGCTGTTTTTT	CASSRGQGAGELFF	few	TRBV9	TRBJ2-2	TRBD1	14
TGTGCCAGCAGGACGGCTAGTGGCTACACCTTC	CASRTASGYTF	NA	TRBV28	TRBJ1-2	NA	11
TGTGCCAGCAGGGATATGACGGAGTCTGGAAACACCATATATTTT	CASRDMTESGNTIYF	once	TRBV28	TRBJ1-3	NA	15
TGTGCCAGCACCCCGGACGGGAGAACTAACTATGGCTACACCTTC	CASTPDGRTNYGYTF	once	TRBV11-3	TRBJ1-2	NA	15
TGTGCCAGTAGTATATTAGCAGCCAATGAGCAGTTCTTC	CASSILAANEQFF	NA	TRBV19	TRBJ2-1	NA	13
TGTGCCAGCAGCTTAAGGCTGATACTAGCGGGGAACAATGAGCAGTTCTTC	CASSLRLILAGNNEQFF	once	TRBV11-2	TRBJ2-1	TRBD2	17
TGTGCCAGTAGTATGCGGCAGTTCTACGAGCAGTACTTC	CASSMRQFYEQYF	NA	TRBV19	TRBJ2-7	NA	13
TGTGCCAGCAGCGGCCTACTTGGGCTTAGCGGGGAGCTGTTTTTT	CASSGLLGLSGELFF	few	TRBV9	TRBJ2-2	NA	15
TGTGCCAGCAAGGCGGAAAATAGCGGGGGGCCACAGACCCAGTACTTC	CASKAENSGGPQTQYF	NA	TRBV27	TRBJ2-5	TRBD2	16
TGTGCCATCGCGGGGTCGGGATCGCAGTATTTT	CAIAGSGSQYF	NA	TRBV6-6	TRBJ2-3	NA	11
TGTGCCAGCAGTTCGGGACAGGGGGCCTGGGGCTACACCTTC	CASSSGQGAWGYTF	once	TRBV11-2	TRBJ1-2	TRBD1	14
TGTGCCAGCAGCTTGAAATGGCCCACTGAAGCTTTCTTT	CASSLKWPTEAFF	once	TRBV5-8	TRBJ1-1	NA	13
TGCAGCGTTGGAAAGGGGGCGCAGGGACCCTACGAGCAGTACTTC	CSVGKGAQGPYEQYF	NA	TRBV29-1	TRBJ2-7	TRBD1	15
TGTGCCAGCAGTGAGGATCAGGGGGACTTC	CASSEDQGDF	NA	TRBV6-4	TRBJ2-7	TRBD1	10
TGCGCCAGCAGCCAAACTGACAGTTGGGCTGCTCAGCCCCAGCATTTT	CASSQTDSWAAQPQHF	few	TRBV4-1	TRBJ1-5	NA	16
TGTGCCACCAGCAGAGTGGAGGACAGCCTCAATCAGCCCCAGCATTTT	CATSRVEDSLNQPQHF	NA	TRBV15	TRBJ1-5	NA	16
TGTGCCAGCAGCTTAGTAAGGGGACTAGCGGTGAGCACAGATACGCAGTATTTT	CASSLVRGLAVSTDTQYF	NA	TRBV7-9	TRBJ2-3	TRBD2	18
TGTGCCTGGAGGGTCACCGGGACTAGTCTCGATACGCAGTATTTT	CAWRVTGTSLDTQYF	NA	TRBV30	TRBJ2-3	TRBD2	15
TGCAGCGTAGGGGACAGGGGATCGGGGAGCCATGGCTACACCTTC	CSVGDRGSGSHGYTF	NA	TRBV29-1	TRBJ1-2	TRBD1	15
TGTGCCAGTAGCACACAGGGTAGTCGTGGAAACACCATATATTTT	CASSTQGSRGNTIYF	NA	TRBV19	TRBJ1-3	NA	15
TGCGCCAGCAGCTTGAGAGGGAACTACGAGCAGTACTTC	CASSLRGNYEQYF	NA	TRBV5-1	TRBJ2-7	NA	13
TGTGCCAGCAGGGGTAGGGGGTATGGCTACACCTTC	CASRGRGYGYTF	NA	TRBV6-1	TRBJ1-2	NA	12
TGTGCCAGGGGACGACTCGGGGGGGAGAACACTGAAGCTTTCTTT	CARGRLGGENTEAFF	NA	TRBV6-1	TRBJ1-1	NA	15
TGCAGCGACCGAAGCGGGAATGAGCAGTTCTTC	CSDRSGNEQFF	NA	TRBV29-1	TRBJ2-1	NA	11
TGTGCCAGCAGCACCACAAGATACGAGCAGTACTTC	CASSTTRYEQYF	NA	TRBV6-1	TRBJ2-7	NA	12
TGTGCCAGCAGGCGGGGTTCCGCAGATACGCAGTATTTT	CASRRGSADTQYF	NA	TRBV6-5	TRBJ2-3	NA	13
TGCAGTGCCTGGACAGGGAAAGGCTACACCTTC	CSAWTGKGYTF	NA	TRBV20-1	TRBJ1-2	TRBD1	11
TGCGCCAGCAGCTTGATGGTGAGCTCCTACAATGAGCAGTTCTTC	CASSLMVSSYNEQFF	NA	TRBV5-1	TRBJ2-1	NA	15
TGTGCCACCAGCAGAGATCAGGGGGCTGCCTACGAGCAGTACTTC	CATSRDQGAAYEQYF	NA	TRBV15	TRBJ2-7	TRBD1	15
TGTGCCACCAGCAGATCAAACCGTTATGGACAGGGGCAAGAGACCCAGTACTTC	CATSRSNRYGQGQETQYF	NA	TRBV15	TRBJ2-5	TRBD1	18
TGTGCCAGCAGTGGGGGGGGTAGTGGCACAGATACGCAGTATTTT	CASSGGGSGTDTQYF	NA	TRBV2	TRBJ2-3	TRBD2	15
TGTGCCAGCAGTGGACAGGATCGAAACACCATATATTTT	CASSGQDRNTIYF	NA	TRBV6-1	TRBJ1-3	NA	13
TGTGCCAGCTCACCACCGCAGGGAAGGAAAGAAAAACTGTTTTTT	CASSPPQGRKEKLFF	NA	TRBV18	TRBJ1-4	NA	15
TGTGCCAGCAGCCTACTAGGTGGGGAGGGAGCTTTCTTT	CASSLLGGEGAFF	NA	TRBV11-1	TRBJ1-1	NA	13
TGCGCCAGCAGCTCTAGTTCCTACAATGAGCAGTTCTTC	CASSSSSYNEQFF	NA	TRBV5-1	TRBJ2-1	NA	13
TGTGCCAGCAGCTACCGACAGGGCACTGAAGCTTTCTTT	CASSYRQGTEAFF	NA	TRBV11-3	TRBJ1-1	TRBD1	13